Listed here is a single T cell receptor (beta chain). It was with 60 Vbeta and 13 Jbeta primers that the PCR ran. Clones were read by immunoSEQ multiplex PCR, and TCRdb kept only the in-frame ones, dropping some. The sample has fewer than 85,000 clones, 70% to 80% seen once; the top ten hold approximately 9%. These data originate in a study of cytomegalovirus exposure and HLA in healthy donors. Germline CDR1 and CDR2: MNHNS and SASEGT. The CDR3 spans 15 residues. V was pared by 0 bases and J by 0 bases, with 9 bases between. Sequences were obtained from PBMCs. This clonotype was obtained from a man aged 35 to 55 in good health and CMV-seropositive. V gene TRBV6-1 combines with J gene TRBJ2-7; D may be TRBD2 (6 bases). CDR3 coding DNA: TGTGCCAGCAGTGAAGCGGGACTGTACTCCTACGAGCAGTACTTC. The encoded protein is CASSEAGLYSYEQYF.